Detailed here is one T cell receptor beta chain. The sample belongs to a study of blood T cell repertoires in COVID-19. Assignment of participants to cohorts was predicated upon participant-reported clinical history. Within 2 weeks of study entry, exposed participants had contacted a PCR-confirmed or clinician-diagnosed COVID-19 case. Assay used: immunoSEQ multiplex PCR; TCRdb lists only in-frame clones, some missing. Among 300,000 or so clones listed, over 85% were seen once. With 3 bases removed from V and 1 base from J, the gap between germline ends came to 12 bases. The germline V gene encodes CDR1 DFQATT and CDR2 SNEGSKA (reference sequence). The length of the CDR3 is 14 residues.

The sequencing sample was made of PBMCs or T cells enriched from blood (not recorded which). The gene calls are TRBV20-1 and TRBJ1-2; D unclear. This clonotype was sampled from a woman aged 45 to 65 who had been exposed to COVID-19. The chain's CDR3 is CSASGYLLNYGYTF. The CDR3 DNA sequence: TGCAGTGCTAGTGGCTATCTTCTTAACTATGGCTACACCTTC.